The 17 T cell receptor beta chains below were found in one sample sequenced in a study of blood T cell repertoires in COVID-19. The method was immunoSEQ multiplex PCR; TCRdb's version includes in-frame clones alone and lacks a portion of them. This table has 25,000 to 30,000 clones, 90% appearing once. The sample comprised peripheral blood. The receptors here all came from a human donor in a cohort sampled during active COVID-19.

The chain uses TRBV5-1 and TRBJ2-1; TRBD2 aligns across 9 bases. There are 18 residues in the CDR3. V gave up 4 bases and J gave up 5 bases; unmatched junction bases: 16. Per germline, CDR1 SGHRS and CDR2 YFSETQ. CDR3 in DNA: TGCGCCAGCAGCCAGGTGCTGGGGCTAGCGGGACCTGACAATGAGCAGTTCTTC. Its translation: CASSQVLGLAGPDNEQFF.

The chain couples TRBV5-1 to TRBJ1-3; D is possibly TRBD1 (5 bases). This CDR3 has 16 residues. V was pared by 2 bases and J by 0 bases, with 12 bases between. The germline V gene has CDR1 SGHRS and CDR2 YFSETQ. The CDR3 DNA reads TGCGCCAGCAGCTTTGACAGCAGCCTCTCTGGAAACACCATATATTTT. Amino acid sequence: CASSFDSSLSGNTIYF.

This clone appeared a single time. The gene calls are TRBV19 and TRBJ2-3, with 7 bases that match TRBD1. The germline V gene has CDR1 LNHDA and CDR2 SQIVND (reference sequence). V shed 6 bases, J shed 1 base, and the junction held 7 bases outside the gene matches. This CDR3 comprises 15 residues. In DNA, the CDR3 is TGTGCCAGTAGCTCCACAGGGGTCCGCACAGATACGCAGTATTTT. Translation gives CASSSTGVRTDTQYF.

The V gene is TRBV11-2, the J gene TRBJ2-1; TRBD2 matches 9 bases. The V and J ends lost 5 bases and 9 bases, in that order; junction bases with no gene match: 8. Germline-derived CDR1 and CDR2 are SGHAT and FQNNGV. The CDR3 consists of 14 residues. The CDR3 here is CASSLGTSFFEQFF. In DNA form, the CDR3 reads TGTGCCAGCAGCCTCGGGACTAGCTTCTTTGAGCAGTTCTTC. Using reference TRBV11-2 and TRBJ2-1 for the parts outside the CDR3, the full variable domain is EAGVAQSPRYKIIEKRQSVAFWCNPISGHATLYWYQQILGQGPKLLIQFQNNGVVDDSQLPKDRFSAERLKGVDSTLKIQPAKLEDSAVYLCASSLGTSFFEQFFGPGTRLTVL.

The V call is TRBV9, the J call TRBJ2-7; D remains unclear. Germline CDR1 is SGDLS and CDR2 is YYNGEE. This CDR3 spans 14 amino acids. V shed 4 bases and J shed 6 bases, with 17 bases lying between them. CDR3: CASSLEGSGGEQYF. CDR3 nucleotides: TGTGCCAGCAGCCTAGAAGGATCGGGTGGCGAGCAGTACTTC.

The rearrangement joins TRBV5-3 to TRBJ2-6, with no clear D. TRBV5-3 is an ORF; its function is uncertain. Trimming cost V 0 bases and J 0 bases, with 16 bases left between them. CDR3 length equals 19 residues. The CDR3 sequence: CARSLDLRLQSSGANVLTF. As DNA, the CDR3 is TGTGCCAGAAGCTTGGACCTACGTTTACAGAGCTCTGGGGCCAACGTCCTGACTTTC.

The V call is TRBV15, the J call TRBJ1-5, with D maybe TRBD1 (5 bases). Germline V gene data show CDR1 as LNHNV and CDR2 as YYDKDF (reference sequence). Trimming took off 6 bases at V and 0 bases at J, with 9 bases between the two ends. CDR3 size: 14 residues. The CDR3 sequence is CATRGGVSNQPQHF. CDR3 coding DNA: TGTGCCACCAGAGGAGGGGTTAGCAATCAGCCCCAGCATTTT.

Turning to this clone: This likely comes from a read error, as the CDR3 has no conserved phenylalanine or tryptophan at its end. The DNA is left out, because the CDR3 cannot be placed on it with certainty; the CDR3 is given as TCRdb lists it. This CDR3 is CASPIPEVPWV. The gene calls are TRBV6-5 and TRBJ1-2. The germline V gene has CDR1 MNHEY and CDR2 SVGAGI. The length of the CDR3 is 11 amino acids, counting both ends.

The rearrangement links TRBV6-5 to TRBJ2-7; 7 positions match TRBD2. The junction had 8 bases not matched to a gene; V was cut back by 10 bases and J by 2 bases. CDR1 is MNHEY, CDR2 SVGAGI, per germline. The CDR3 is made up of 13 amino acids. The CDR3 bases are TGTGCCACCAGGGAGGGGCGACCCTACGAGCAGTACTTC. This encodes CATREGRPYEQYF.

The sample holds one count of this clone. V gene TRBV19 combines with J gene TRBJ1-6; D is unresolved. The CDR3 covers 13 residues. Between the trimmed V and J ends, which lost 3 bases and 9 bases, there was a span of 9 bases. In germline, CDR1 is LNHDA, CDR2 SQIVND (reference sequence). CDR3 in amino acids: CASSMRPGSPLHF. CDR3 nucleotides: TGTGCCAGTAGTATGAGGCCGGGTTCACCCCTCCACTTT.

This clone was counted once. V and J are TRBV11-3 and TRBJ2-7; tentatively, D is TRBD1 (6 bases). The V and J ends lost 3 bases and 10 bases respectively, with 16 bases between them. The germline gives CDR1 SGHNT, CDR2 YENEEA. This CDR3 spans 13 amino acids. The DNA for the CDR3 is TGTGCCAGCAGCTTGAACAGGGATTCGAGTCAGTACTTC. As protein: CASSLNRDSSQYF.

DNA of the CDR3: TGCAGCGCTAAGCGGGACTCCTACGAGCAGTACTTC. This gives the protein CSAKRDSYEQYF. This chain uses TRBV29-1 with TRBJ2-7; 7 nucleotides match TRBD2. The CDR3 loop spans 12 amino acids. V lost 7 bases and J lost 0; bases outside the gene matches: 3. CDR1 and CDR2 (germline): SQVTM, ANQGSEA.

The CDR3 DNA is TGTGCCACCAGCAGAGAGGAGGGAATTAGCGGGGGGAGGGAGCAGTTCTTC. It translates to CATSREEGISGGREQFF. J is TRBJ2-1 and V is TRBV15; the match to TRBD2 covers 10 bases. Trimming removed 0 bases from V and 10 bases from J; junction bases left unmatched: 12. From germline, CDR1 is LNHNV and CDR2 YYDKDF (reference sequence). This CDR3 region has 17 residues.

The J gene is TRBJ2-7, the V gene TRBV5-1; TRBD2 matches 9 bases. Losses at the gene ends were 1 base for V and 6 bases for J; bases not matched to a gene: 8. The CDR3 sequence is 15 residues long. The germline CDR1 and CDR2 sequences are SGHRS and YFSETQ. The CDR3 loop is CASSLTTGTSSEQYF. The CDR3 nucleotides read TGCGCCAGCAGCTTGACGACCGGGACTAGCTCCGAGCAGTACTTC.

The chain employs TRBV5-1 and TRBJ2-1; 8 nucleotides line up with TRBD2. J gave up 0 bases and V 4 bases, and 3 bases lay outside the gene matches. This CDR3 is built from 15 residues. Germline assignment: CDR1 SGHRS and CDR2 YFSETQ. The CDR3 spells CASSPLAGSYNEQFF. In DNA form, the CDR3 reads TGCGCCAGCAGCCCCCTAGCGGGCTCCTACAATGAGCAGTTCTTC.

The V call is TRBV4-1, the J call TRBJ2-2, with TRBD2 as a possible D gene (5 bases). Per germline, CDR1 MGHRA and CDR2 YSYEKL. V was shortened by 10 bases and J by 1 base, with 13 bases between the two germline ends. This CDR3 spans 14 amino acids. Here the CDR3 reads CAIKRSGNTGELFF. The CDR3 nucleotides read TGCGCCATCAAAAGGAGCGGGAACACCGGGGAGCTGTTTTTT.

The chain has TRBV6-2 or TRBV6-3 and TRBJ2-7; possibly TRBD2 for D (6 bases). Per germline, CDR1 MNHEY and CDR2 SVGEGT. The CDR3 contains 15 residues. V lost 4 bases and J 0 bases, leaving 13 bases between the germline ends. CDR3 protein: CASSSTATSSYEQYF. CDR3 nucleotide sequence: TGTGCCAGCAGTTCTACAGCGACTAGCTCCTACGAGCAGTACTTC.